This T cell receptor (beta chain) was sequenced during a study of monozygotic twins with inflammatory bowel disease. The V gene's germline CDR1 is GTSNPN and CDR2 SVGIG (reference sequence). The CDR3 extends over 13 amino acids. TCRdb reprocessed the 5' RACE reads, keeping one entry per CDR3 protein, no DNA. This sample carries about 420,000 distinct CDR3 sequences, with around 2.4% going to the ten biggest clones. The chain is built from TRBV30 and TRBJ2-1; TCRdb lists TRBD1, though no DNA is available to test this call. The TCR comes from a human donor with ulcerative colitis or Crohn's disease, or a healthy co-twin of an affected twin (not recorded which). Sequencing was performed on blood. CDR3 region: CAWSPGTAFEQFF.